Described below is a single T cell receptor (beta chain) sequence and its context. Antigen: not known. This entry is derived from a study of cytomegalovirus exposure and HLA in healthy donors. Study context: Genotyping showed around four fifths of 398 donors falling in the Caucasian-associated ancestry cluster. Study conclusions and caveats: The study had only CMV serostatus as immune exposure information.

PCR used 60 Vbeta primers and 13 Jbeta primers. Generated by immunoSEQ multiplex PCR, the TCRdb table keeps only in-frame clones and is missing some. The table shows some 150,000 clones, with around 75% occurring only once. Sequencing input: PBMCs. The TCR originated in a man aged 60 to 75 in good health and CMV-seronegative.

CDR3 DNA sequence: TGTGCCAGCAGCTTAGCCACTAGTACCGGGGAGCTGTTTTTT. Protein sequence: CASSLATSTGELFF. The chain couples TRBV7-6 to TRBJ2-2; maybe TRBD2 (5 bases). V lost 0 bases, J lost 5 bases, and 7 bases lay in between. Germline V CDR1 and CDR2: SGHVS, FNYEAQ. The CDR3 loop spans 14 amino acids.